This is a list of T cell receptor beta chains from one sample in a study of T cell responses to AZD1222 COVID-19 vaccine. Assay used: immunoSEQ multiplex PCR; TCRdb lists only in-frame clones, some missing. The sample has about 110,000 clones; 84% are singletons. Source: peripheral blood, taken on day 0 of AZD1222 vaccination. These receptors were taken from an adult in good health. CDR3s leave out the opening cysteine and the closing phenylalanine or tryptophan.

>TRBJ1-1|TRBV3-1/TRBV3-2
ASSLPGAEAF
>TRBJ1-1|TRBV12-5
ASGLGATGRAF
>TRBJ2-1|TRBV2
ASRSAGGSYNEQF
>TRBJ1-3|TRBV18
ASSPPNGLGGNTIY
>TRBJ1-5|TRBV30
AWSVGPFSNQPQH
>TRBJ2-7|TRBV7-2
ASSLVGQGPYEQY
>TRBJ2-2|TRBV7-6
ASSSSRGGPNTGELF
>TRBJ2-5|TRBV4-2
ASSQEGLAGETQY
>TRBJ1-3|TRBV11-2
ASSPMSGNTIY
>TRBJ1-5|TRBV5-1
ASSLAPLRNQPQH
>TRBJ2-2|TRBV3-1/TRBV3-2
ASSQQGTGELF
>TRBJ2-1|TRBV28
ASSLITTSSYNEQF